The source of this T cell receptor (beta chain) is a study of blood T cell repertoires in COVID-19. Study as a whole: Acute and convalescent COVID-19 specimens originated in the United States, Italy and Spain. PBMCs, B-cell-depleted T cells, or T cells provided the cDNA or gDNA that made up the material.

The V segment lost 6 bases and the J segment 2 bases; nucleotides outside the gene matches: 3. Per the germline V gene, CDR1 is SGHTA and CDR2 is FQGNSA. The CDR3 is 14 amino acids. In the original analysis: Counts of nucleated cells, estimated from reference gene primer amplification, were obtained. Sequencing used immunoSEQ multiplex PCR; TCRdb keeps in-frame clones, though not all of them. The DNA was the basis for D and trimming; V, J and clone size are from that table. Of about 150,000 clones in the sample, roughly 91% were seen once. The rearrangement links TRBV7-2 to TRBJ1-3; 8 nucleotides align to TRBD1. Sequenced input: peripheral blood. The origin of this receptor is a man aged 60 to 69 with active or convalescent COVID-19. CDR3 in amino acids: CASREQGAGNTIYF. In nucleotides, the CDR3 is TGTGCCAGCAGGGAACAGGGGGCTGGAAACACCATATATTTT.